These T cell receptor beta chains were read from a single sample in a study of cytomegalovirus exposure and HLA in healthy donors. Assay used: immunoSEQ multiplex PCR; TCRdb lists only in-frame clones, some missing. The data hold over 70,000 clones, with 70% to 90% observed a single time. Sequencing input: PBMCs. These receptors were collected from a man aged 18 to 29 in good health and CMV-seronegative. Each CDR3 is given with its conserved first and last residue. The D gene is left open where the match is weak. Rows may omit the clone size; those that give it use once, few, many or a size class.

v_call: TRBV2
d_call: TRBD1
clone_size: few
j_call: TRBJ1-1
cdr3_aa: CASTDREKTEAFF
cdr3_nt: TGTGCCAGCACGGACAGGGAGAAGACTGAAGCTTTCTTT

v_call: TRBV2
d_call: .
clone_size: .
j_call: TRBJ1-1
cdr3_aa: CASRIQSENTEAFF
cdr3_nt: TGTGCCAGCAGAATTCAGTCCGAGAACACTGAAGCTTTCTTT

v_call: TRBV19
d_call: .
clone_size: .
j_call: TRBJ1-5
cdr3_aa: CASSIRFYRVVNQPQHF
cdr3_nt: TGTGCCAGTAGTATAAGGTTCTACAGGGTGGTCAATCAGCCCCAGCATTTT

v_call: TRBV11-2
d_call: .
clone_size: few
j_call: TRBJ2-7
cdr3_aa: CASSPSRGGYEQYF
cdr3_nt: TGTGCCAGCAGCCCCAGCCGAGGCGGCTACGAGCAGTACTTC

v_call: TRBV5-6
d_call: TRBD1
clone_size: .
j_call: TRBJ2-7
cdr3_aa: CASSLPGQHYEQYF
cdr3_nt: TGTGCCAGCAGCTTACCGGGACAGCACTACGAGCAGTACTTC

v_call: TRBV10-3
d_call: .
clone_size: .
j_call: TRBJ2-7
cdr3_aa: CAISEWRGSSYEQYF
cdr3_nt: TGTGCCATCAGTGAGTGGAGGGGTAGCTCCTACGAGCAGTACTTC

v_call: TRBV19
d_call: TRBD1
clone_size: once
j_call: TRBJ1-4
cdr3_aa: CASSVTGATNEKLFF
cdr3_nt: TGTGCCAGTAGTGTCACAGGGGCAACTAATGAAAAACTGTTTTTT

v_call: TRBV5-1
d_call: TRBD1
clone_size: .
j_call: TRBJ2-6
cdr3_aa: CASSSRGPGANVLTF
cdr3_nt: TGCGCCAGCAGCTCCAGGGGGCCTGGGGCCAACGTCCTGACTTTC

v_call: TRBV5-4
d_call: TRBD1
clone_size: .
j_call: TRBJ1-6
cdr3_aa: CASSEAGTAYNSPLHF
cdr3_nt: TGTGCCAGCAGCGAAGCCGGGACAGCTTATAATTCACCCCTCCACTTT

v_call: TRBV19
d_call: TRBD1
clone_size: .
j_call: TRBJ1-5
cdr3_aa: CASITGGTNNQPQHF
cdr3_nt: TGTGCCAGTATCACAGGGGGAACGAACAATCAGCCCCAGCATTTT

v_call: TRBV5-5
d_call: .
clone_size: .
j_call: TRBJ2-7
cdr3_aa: CASSLGAVYEQYF
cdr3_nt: TGTGCCAGCAGCTTAGGGGCCGTCTACGAGCAGTACTTC

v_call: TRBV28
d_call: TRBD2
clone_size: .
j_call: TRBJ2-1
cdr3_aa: CASSRKRGGLGEQFF
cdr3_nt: TGTGCCAGCAGTCGGAAGCGGGGGGGCCTCGGCGAGCAGTTCTTC

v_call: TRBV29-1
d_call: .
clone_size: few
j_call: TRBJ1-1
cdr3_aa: CSDSVGREAFF
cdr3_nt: TGCAGCGACTCTGTGGGCAGAGAAGCTTTCTTT

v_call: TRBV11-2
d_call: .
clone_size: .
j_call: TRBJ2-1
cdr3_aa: CASSLIGQGTSNEQFF
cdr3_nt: TGTGCCAGCAGCTTAATAGGTCAGGGGACCAGCAATGAGCAGTTCTTC

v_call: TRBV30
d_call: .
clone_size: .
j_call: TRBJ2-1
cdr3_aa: CAWSVRRVNEQFF
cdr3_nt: TGTGCCTGGAGTGTACGCCGAGTCAATGAGCAGTTCTTC

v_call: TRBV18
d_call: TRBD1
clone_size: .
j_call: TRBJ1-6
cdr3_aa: CASSPSGTGVSPLHF
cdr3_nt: TGTGCCAGCTCACCGTCCGGGACAGGGGTATCGCCCCTCCACTTT

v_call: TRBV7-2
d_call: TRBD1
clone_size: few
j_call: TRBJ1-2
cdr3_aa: CASSLRDATGDGYTF
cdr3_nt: TGTGCCAGCAGCTTAAGGGACGCTACAGGGGATGGCTACACCTTC

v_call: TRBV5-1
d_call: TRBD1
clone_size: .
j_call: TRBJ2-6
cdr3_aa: CASRTGGSGANVLTF
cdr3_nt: TGCGCCAGCCGTACAGGGGGCTCTGGGGCCAACGTCCTGACTTTC

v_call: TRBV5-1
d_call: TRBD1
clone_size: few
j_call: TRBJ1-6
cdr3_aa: CASSTNRLDRNNSPLHF
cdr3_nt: TGCGCCAGCAGCACAAACCGACTGGACAGGAATAATTCACCCCTCCACTTT

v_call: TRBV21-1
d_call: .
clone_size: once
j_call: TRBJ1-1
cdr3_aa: CGCPGTGIRAFF
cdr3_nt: TGTGGATGCCCCGGGACAGGGATAAGAGCTTTCTTT

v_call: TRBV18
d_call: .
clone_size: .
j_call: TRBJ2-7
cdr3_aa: CASSPNRGGEQYF
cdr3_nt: TGTGCCAGCTCACCGAACAGGGGAGGCGAGCAGTACTTC

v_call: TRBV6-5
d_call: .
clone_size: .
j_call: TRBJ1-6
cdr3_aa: CASRPGHNNSPLHF
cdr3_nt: TGTGCCAGCAGGCCGGGACATAATAATTCACCCCTCCACTTT

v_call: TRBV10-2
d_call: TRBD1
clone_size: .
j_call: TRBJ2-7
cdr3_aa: CASRSLDRPYEQYF
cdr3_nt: TGCGCCAGCAGGTCCCTGGACAGGCCCTACGAGCAGTACTTC

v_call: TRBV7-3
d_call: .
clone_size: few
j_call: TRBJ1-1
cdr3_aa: CASSVGTQNTEAFF
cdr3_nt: TGTGCCAGCAGCGTCGGGACACAGAACACTGAAGCTTTCTTT

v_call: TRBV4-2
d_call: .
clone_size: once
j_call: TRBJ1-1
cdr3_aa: CASSQTSGNTEAFF
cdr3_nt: TGTGCCAGCAGCCAAACTTCAGGGAACACTGAAGCTTTCTTT

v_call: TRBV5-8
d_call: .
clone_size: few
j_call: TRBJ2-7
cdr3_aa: CASSLRVARRERLNEQYF
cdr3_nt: TGTGCCAGCAGCTTGCGGGTGGCACGACGGGAGAGGTTGAACGAGCAGTACTTC

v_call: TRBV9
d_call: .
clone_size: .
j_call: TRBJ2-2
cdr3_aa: CASSPGTGELFF
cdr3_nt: TGTGCCAGCAGCCCCGGTACCGGGGAGCTGTTTTTT

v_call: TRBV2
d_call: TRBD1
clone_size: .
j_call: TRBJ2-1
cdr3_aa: CADRVSLYNEQFF
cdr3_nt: TGTGCCGACAGGGTTTCCCTCTACAATGAGCAGTTCTTC

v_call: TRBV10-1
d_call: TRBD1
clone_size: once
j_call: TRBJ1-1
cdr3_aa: CASSAQPLEDRDNTEAFF
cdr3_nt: TGCGCCAGCAGTGCCCAACCTCTAGAGGACAGGGACAACACTGAAGCTTTCTTT

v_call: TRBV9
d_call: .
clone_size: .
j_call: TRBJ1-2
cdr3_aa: CASSVARADSYGYTF
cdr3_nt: TGTGCCAGCAGCGTAGCACGGGCGGACTCCTATGGCTACACCTTC

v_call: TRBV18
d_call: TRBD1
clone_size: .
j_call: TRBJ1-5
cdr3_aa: CASSSDRGHQPQHF
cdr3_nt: TGTGCCAGCTCGTCAGACAGGGGGCATCAGCCCCAGCATTTT

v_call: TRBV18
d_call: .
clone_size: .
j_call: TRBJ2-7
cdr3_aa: CASSPQQGKQYF
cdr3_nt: TGTGCCAGCTCACCACAGCAGGGAAAGCAGTACTTC

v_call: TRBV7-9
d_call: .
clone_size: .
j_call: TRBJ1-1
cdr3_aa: CASSLGGGTEAFF
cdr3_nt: TGTGCCAGCAGCTTAGGCGGGGGGACTGAAGCTTTCTTT

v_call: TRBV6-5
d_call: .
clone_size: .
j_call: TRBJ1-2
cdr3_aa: CASKRAGYGYTF
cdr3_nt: TGTGCCAGCAAGAGGGCGGGCTATGGCTACACCTTC

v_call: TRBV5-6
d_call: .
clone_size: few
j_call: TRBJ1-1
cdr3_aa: CASSLVLGDTEAFF
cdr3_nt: TGTGCCAGCAGCTTGGTACTCGGAGACACTGAAGCTTTCTTT

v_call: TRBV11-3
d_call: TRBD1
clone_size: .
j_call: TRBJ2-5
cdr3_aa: CASSLSGTVYQETQYF
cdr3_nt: TGTGCCAGCAGCTTATCCGGGACAGTATACCAAGAGACCCAGTACTTC

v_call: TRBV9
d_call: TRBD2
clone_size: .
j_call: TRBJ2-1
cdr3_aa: CASSGPRGGADEQFF
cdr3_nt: TGTGCCAGCAGTGGCCCCCGCGGGGGGGCAGATGAGCAGTTCTTC

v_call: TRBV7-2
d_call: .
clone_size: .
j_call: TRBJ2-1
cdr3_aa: CASSQEAYNEQFF
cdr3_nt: TGTGCCAGCAGCCAGGAGGCATACAATGAGCAGTTCTTC

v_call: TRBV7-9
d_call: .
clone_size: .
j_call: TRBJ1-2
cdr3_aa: CSSSLTDSMGYTF
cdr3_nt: TGTTCCAGCAGCTTGACGGACAGTATGGGCTACACCTTC

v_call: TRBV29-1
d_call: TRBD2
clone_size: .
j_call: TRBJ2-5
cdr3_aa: CSPRLASGETQYF
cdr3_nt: TGCAGCCCGAGACTAGCATCAGGGGAGACCCAGTACTTC

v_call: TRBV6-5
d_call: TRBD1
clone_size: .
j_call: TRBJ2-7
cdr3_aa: CASSYGGQSYEQYF
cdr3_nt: TGTGCCAGCAGTTACGGGGGACAGAGCTACGAGCAGTACTTC

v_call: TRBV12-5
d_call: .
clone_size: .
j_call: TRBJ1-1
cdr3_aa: CASGSTGGLAFF
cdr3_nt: TGTGCTAGTGGTTCCACCGGGGGTTTAGCTTTCTTT

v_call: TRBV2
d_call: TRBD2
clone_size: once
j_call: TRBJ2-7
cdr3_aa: CASGGGSGTEQYF
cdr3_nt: TGTGCCAGCGGGGGAGGTAGCGGGACTGAGCAGTACTTC

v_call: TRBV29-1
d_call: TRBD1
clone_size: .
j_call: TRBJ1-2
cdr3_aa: CSVFKQISGQGTYGYTF
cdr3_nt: TGCAGCGTTTTCAAACAAATTTCGGGACAGGGGACCTATGGCTACACCTTC

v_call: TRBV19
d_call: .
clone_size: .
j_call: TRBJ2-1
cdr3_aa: CASSIQSGVGIYFF
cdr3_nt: TGTGCCAGTAGTATTCAATCCGGGGTAGGGATATATTTCTTC

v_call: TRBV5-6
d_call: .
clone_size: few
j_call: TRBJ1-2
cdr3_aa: CASSSLGSTNYGYTF
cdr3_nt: TGTGCCAGCAGCTCTCTCGGGTCGACTAACTATGGCTACACCTTC

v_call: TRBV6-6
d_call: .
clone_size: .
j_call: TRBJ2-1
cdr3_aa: CASSPQGSSYNEQFF
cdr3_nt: TGTGCCAGCAGCCCTCAAGGGAGCTCCTACAATGAGCAGTTCTTC

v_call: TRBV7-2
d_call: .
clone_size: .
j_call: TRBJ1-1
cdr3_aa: CASSSRGGGTEAFF
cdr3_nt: TGTGCCAGCAGCTCACGGGGTGGTGGCACTGAAGCTTTCTTT